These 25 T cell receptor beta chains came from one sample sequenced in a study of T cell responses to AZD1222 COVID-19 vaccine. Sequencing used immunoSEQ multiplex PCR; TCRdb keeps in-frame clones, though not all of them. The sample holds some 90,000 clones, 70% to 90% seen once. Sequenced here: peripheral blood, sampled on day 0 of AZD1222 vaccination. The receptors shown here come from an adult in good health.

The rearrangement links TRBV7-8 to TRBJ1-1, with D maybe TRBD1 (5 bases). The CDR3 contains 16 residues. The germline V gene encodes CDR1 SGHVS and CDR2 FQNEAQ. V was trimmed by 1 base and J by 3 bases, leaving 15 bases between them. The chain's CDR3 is CASSLGGQGWDTEAFF. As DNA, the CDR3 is TGTGCCAGCAGCTTAGGTGGGCAGGGCTGGGACACTGAAGCTTTCTTT.

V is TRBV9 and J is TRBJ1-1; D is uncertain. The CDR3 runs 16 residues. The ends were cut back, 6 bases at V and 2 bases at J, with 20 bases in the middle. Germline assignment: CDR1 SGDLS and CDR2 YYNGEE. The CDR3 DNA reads TGTGCCAGCACTCCCGGACTGCAGTACCATAACACTGAAGCTTTCTTT. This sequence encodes CASTPGLQYHNTEAFF.

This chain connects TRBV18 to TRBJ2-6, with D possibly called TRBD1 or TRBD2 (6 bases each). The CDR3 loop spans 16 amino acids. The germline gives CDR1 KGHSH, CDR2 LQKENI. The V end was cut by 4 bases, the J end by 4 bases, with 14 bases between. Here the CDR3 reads CASSLRGEAGANVLTF. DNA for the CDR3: TGTGCCAGCTCACTAAGGGGGGAAGCCGGGGCCAACGTCCTGACTTTC.

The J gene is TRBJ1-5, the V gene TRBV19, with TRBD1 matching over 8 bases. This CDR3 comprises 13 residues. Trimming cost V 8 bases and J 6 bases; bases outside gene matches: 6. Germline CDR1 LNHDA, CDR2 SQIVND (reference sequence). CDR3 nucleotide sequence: TGTGCCAGTGGGCCGACAGGGGTTCAGCCCCAGCATTTT. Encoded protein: CASGPTGVQPQHF.

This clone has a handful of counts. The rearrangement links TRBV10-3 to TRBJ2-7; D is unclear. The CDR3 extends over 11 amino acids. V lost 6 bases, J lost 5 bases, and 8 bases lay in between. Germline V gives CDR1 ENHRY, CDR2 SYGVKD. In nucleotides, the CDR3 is TGTGCCATCAGCCCTAGGGACGAGCAGTACTTC. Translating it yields CAISPRDEQYF.

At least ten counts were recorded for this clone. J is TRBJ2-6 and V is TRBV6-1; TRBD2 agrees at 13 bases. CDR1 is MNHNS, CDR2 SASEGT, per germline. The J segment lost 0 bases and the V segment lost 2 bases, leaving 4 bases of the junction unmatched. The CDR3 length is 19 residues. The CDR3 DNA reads TGTGCCAGCAGTGAACGGGGACTAGCGGGAATCTCTGGGGCCAACGTCCTGACTTTC. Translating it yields CASSERGLAGISGANVLTF.

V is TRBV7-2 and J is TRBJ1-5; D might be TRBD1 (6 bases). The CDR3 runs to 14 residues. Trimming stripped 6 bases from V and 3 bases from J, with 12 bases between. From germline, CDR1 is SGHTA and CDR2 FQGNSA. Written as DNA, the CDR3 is TGTGCCAGCAGGCTACAGGGAAACAATCAGCCCCAGCATTTT. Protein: CASRLQGNNQPQHF.

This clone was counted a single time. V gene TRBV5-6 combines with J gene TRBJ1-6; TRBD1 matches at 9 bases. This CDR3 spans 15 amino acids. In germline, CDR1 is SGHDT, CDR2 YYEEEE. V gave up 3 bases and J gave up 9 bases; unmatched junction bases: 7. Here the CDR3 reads CASSSLTGGGSPLHF. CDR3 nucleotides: TGTGCCAGCAGCTCCTTAACAGGGGGCGGTTCACCCCTCCACTTT.

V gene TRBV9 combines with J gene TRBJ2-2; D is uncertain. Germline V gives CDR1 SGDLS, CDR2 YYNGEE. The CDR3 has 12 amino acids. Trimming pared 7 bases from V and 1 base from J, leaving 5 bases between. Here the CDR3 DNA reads TGTGCCAGCGGCAAGAACACCGGGGAGCTGTTTTTT. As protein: CASGKNTGELFF.

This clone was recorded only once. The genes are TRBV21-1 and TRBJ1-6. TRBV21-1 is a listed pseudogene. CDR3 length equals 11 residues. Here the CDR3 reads CARRWVSPLHF. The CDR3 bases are TGTGCCCGCCGATGGGTTTCACCCCTCCACTTT.

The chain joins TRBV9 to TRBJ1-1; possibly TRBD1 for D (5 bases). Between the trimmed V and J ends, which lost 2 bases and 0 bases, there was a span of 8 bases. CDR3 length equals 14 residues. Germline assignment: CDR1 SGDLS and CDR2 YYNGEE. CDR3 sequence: CASSVRDMNTEAFF. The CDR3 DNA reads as TGTGCCAGCAGCGTCAGGGATATGAACACTGAAGCTTTCTTT.

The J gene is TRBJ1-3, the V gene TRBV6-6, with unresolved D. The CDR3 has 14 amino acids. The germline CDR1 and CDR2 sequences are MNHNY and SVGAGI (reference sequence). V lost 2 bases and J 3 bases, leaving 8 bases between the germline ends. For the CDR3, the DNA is TGTGCCAGCAGTTACGGCGGCGATGGAAACACCATATATTTT. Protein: CASSYGGDGNTIYF.

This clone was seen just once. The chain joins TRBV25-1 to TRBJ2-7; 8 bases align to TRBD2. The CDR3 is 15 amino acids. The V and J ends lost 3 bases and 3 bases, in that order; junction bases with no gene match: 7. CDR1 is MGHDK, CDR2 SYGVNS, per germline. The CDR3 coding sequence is TGTGCCAGCAGTGACCCTTCTAGCGGGCTCTACGAGCAGTACTTC. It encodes CASSDPSSGLYEQYF.

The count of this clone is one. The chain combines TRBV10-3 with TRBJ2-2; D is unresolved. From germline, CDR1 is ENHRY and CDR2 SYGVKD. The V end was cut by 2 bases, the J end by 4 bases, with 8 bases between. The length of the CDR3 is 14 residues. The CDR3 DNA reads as TGTGCCATCAGTGAGCTTATCAGCACCGGGGAGCTGTTTTTT. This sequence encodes CAISELISTGELFF.

The CDR3 is CASSARQRETQYF. The CDR3 nucleotides are TGTGCCAGCAGTGCTCGGCAGCGGGAGACCCAGTACTTC. This chain links TRBV2 with TRBJ2-5; perhaps TRBD2 as D (5 bases). CDR3 length: 13 amino acids. The V gene lost 4 bases and the J gene lost 5 bases, with 11 bases spanning the gap. The germline V gene has CDR1 SNHLY and CDR2 FYNNEI.

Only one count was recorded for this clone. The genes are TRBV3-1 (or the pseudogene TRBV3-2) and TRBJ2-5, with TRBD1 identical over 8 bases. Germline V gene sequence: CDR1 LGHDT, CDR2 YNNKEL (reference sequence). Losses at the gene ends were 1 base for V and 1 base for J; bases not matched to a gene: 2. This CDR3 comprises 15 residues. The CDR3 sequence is CASSQGTGRQETQYF. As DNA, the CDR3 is TGTGCCAGCAGCCAAGGGACAGGGCGCCAAGAGACCCAGTACTTC.

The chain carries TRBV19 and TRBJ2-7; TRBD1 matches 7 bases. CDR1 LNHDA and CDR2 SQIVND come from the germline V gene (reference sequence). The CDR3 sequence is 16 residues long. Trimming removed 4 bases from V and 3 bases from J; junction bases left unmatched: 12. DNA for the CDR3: TGTGCCAGTAGTAGGGCATGGGGACAGATAGTCTACGAGCAGTACTTC. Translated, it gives CASSRAWGQIVYEQYF.

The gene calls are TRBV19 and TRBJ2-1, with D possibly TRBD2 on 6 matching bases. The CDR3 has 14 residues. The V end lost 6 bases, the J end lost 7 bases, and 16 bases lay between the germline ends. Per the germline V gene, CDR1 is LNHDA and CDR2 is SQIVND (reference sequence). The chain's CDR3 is CASRKTSPGNEQFF. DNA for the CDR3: TGTGCCAGTAGGAAAACTAGCCCAGGGAATGAGCAGTTCTTC.

The DNA for the CDR3 is TGTGCCAGTAGGATATCCGGGACTACCCACTACGAGCAGTACTTC. Encoded protein: CASRISGTTHYEQYF. This rearrangement joins TRBV19 to TRBJ2-7; 7 nucleotides match TRBD2. CDR3 length equals 15 residues. Trimming at V came to 6 bases and at J to 3 bases, leaving 11 bases not matched to a gene. Germline V gives CDR1 LNHDA, CDR2 SQIVND (reference sequence).

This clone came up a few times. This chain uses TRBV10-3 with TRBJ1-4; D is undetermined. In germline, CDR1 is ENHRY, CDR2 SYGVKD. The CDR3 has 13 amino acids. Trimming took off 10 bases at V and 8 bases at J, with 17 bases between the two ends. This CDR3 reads CATQRAGGEKLFF. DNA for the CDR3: TGTGCCACCCAAAGGGCAGGAGGCGAAAAACTGTTTTTT.

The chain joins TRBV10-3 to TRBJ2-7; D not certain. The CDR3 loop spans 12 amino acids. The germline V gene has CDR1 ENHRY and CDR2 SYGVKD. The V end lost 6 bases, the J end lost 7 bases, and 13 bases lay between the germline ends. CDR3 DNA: TGTGCCATCAGCCCTAACGGTGGGGAGCAGTACTTC. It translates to CAISPNGGEQYF.

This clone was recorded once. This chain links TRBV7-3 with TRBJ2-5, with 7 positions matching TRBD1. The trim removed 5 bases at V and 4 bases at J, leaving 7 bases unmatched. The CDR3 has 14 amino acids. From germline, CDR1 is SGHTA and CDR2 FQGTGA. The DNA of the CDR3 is TGTGCCAGCAGCACAGGGGACAGTCGAGAGACCCAGTACTTC. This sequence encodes CASSTGDSRETQYF.

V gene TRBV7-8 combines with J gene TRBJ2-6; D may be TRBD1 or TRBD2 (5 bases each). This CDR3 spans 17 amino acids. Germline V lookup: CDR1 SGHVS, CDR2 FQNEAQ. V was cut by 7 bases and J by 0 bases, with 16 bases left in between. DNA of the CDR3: TGTGCCAGCACCCCCGGGGCAGGCCGCTCTGGGGCCAACGTCCTGACTTTC. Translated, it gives CASTPGAGRSGANVLTF.

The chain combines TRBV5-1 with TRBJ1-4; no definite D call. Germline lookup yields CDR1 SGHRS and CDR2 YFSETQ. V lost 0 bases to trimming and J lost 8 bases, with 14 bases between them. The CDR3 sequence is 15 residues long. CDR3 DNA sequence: TGCGCCAGCAGCTTGGGGGCAGGTCAAGTGGAAAAACTGTTTTTT. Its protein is CASSLGAGQVEKLFF.

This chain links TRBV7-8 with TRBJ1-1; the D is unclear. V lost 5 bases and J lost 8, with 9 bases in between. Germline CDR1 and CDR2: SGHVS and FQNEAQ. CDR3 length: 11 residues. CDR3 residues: CASSPMSEAFF. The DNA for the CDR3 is TGTGCCAGCAGCCCCATGAGCGAAGCTTTCTTT.